This passage covers 3 T cell receptor beta chains from one sample sequenced in a study of blood T cell repertoires in COVID-19. Sequencing was performed with immunoSEQ multiplex PCR; in TCRdb, only in-frame clones are kept and a portion is missing. The sample has some 190,000 clones; roughly 89% are singletons. Sequencing was done on a sample of PBMCs or T cells enriched from blood (not recorded which). The receptors were gathered from a woman aged 40 to 50 with acute COVID-19.

The chain couples TRBV4-1 to TRBJ1-2; 7 bases agree with TRBD1. J lost 5 bases, V lost 3 bases, and 6 bases had no gene match. The V gene's germline CDR1 is MGHRA and CDR2 YSYEKL. The CDR3 contains 14 residues. In nucleotides, the CDR3 is TGCGCCAGCAGCCAGGCGGGACAGAAATATGGCTACACCTTC. It specifies CASSQAGQKYGYTF.

The rearrangement uses TRBV5-6 and TRBJ2-6; 8 bases agree with TRBD2. Germline values: CDR1 SGHDT, CDR2 YYEEEE. The CDR3 spans 18 residues. J lost 0 bases, V lost 3 bases, and 8 bases had no gene match. The CDR3 DNA sequence: TGTGCCAGCAGCTGGACACTAGCGGAGTTCTCTGGGGCCAACGTCCTGACTTTC. Its translation is CASSWTLAEFSGANVLTF.

The chain joins TRBV4-1 to TRBJ1-5; 8 bases line up with TRBD1. Germline values: CDR1 MGHRA, CDR2 YSYEKL. This CDR3 comprises 15 residues. V lost 1 base and J lost 7; bases outside the gene matches: 6. CDR3 protein: CASSQVGQVRQPQHF. For the CDR3, the DNA is TGCGCCAGCAGCCAAGTGGGACAGGTCAGGCAGCCCCAGCATTTT.